The T cell receptor (beta chain) described here comes from a study of siplizumab effects on memory and regulatory T cells (dated by TCRdb to between 2017 and 2020). Some background on the complete study: The study looked at the effect of siplizumab, an anti-CD2 antibody, on alloreactive T-cell subsets in allogeneic mixed lymphocyte reactions made from human PBMCs. The study at large found these results: Unstimulated naive T cells appeared more diverse than memory T cells, and naive cells seemed to contribute substantially to the alloresponse. The cumulative frequency of alloreactive sequences that could be traced back to unstimulated CD4+ memory T cells was significantly reduced by siplizumab. Among mappable alloreactive CD4+ clones, the Treg-derived fraction averaged around 69% with siplizumab versus around 25% in control reactions. Sequences below about 10^-5 frequency were poorly captured, so only a minor fraction of alloreactive clones could be mapped to unstimulated subsets. A naive or memory phenotype could not be assigned to roughly 80-97% of proliferating CD4+ or CD8+ clones. Whether proliferating Tregs from siplizumab cultures were suppressive was not functionally confirmed.

Sorted unstimulated T cells and proliferating T cells recovered from mixed lymphocyte reactions were subjected to TCRbeta CDR3 sequencing. Fresh whole blood from nine to eleven HLA-typed healthy donors served as the source for isolating PBMCs. The library was obtained by the immunoSEQ multiplex PCR assay. Each sample had 10^5 or so TCR templates assayed by the deep sequencing platform. Genomic DNA extracted from sorted T cells was used for TCRbeta CDR3 sequencing. The study's own analysis went as follows. The R programming language was used for clonal analysis of the TCRbeta CDR3 data. Alloreactive CD4+ and CD8+ clones were defined by comparing unstimulated samples with post-reaction CFSE-low samples. Alloreactive CD4+ clones were assigned to regulatory or non-regulatory origin by matching sequences to sorted unstimulated Treg and non-Treg repertoires. Held by TCRdb, this immuneACCESS table contains in-frame sequences only and omits some clones. Under half of the omission traces to an unresolved V gene where checked; the cause of the rest is unknown. V and J calls and clone size are given by that table; D and trimming were obtained from the DNA. Here the sample has approximately 84,000 clones; 85% to 95% occur a single time. About 18% of the sample belongs to the ten largest clones.

This clone was counted once. Its target antigen remains unknown. No much larger clonotype is one base removed from it; base qualities were not supplied. This receptor was taken from a human donor in good health. The sample taken for sequencing was CD8+ T cells sorted from blood.

The DNA sequence reads TGTGCCAGCAGTGGAAGGACAGACTTAGATACGCAGTATTTT. Translation gives CASSGRTDLDTQYF. The sequence is built from TRBV2 and TRBJ2-3, with a weak D call of TRBD1 (6 bases match). CDR1 is given as SNHLY and CDR2 as FYNNEI, both from the germline V gene. Inclusive of the bounding cysteine and phenylalanine, the CDR3 is 14 residues long. CDR3 DNA is the only sequence kept; it has 42 bases, read in frame from the first base. Trimming costs V 4 bases and J 5 bases, and their ends lie 13 bases apart.